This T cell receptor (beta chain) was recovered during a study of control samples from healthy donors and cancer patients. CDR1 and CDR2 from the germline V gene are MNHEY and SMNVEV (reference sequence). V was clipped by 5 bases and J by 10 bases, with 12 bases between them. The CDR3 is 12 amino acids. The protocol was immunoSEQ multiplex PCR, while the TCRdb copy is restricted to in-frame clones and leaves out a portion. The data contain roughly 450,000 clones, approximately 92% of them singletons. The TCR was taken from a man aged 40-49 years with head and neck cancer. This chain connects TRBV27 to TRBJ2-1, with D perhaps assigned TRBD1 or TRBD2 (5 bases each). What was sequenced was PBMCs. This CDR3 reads CASSVPGPEQFF. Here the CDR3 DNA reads TGTGCCAGCAGTGTCCCGGGACCCGAGCAGTTCTTC.